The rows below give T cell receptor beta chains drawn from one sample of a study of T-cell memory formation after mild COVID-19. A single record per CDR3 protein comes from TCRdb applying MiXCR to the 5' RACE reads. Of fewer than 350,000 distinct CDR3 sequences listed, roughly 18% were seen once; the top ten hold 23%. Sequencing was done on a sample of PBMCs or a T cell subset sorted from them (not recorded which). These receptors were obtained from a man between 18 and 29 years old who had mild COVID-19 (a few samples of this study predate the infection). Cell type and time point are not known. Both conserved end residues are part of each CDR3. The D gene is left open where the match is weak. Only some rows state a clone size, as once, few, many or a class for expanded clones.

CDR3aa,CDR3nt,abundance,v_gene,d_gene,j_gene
CASSLAGHTEAFF,TGTGCCAGCAGCTTAGCAGGACACACTGAAGCTTTCTTT,few,TRBV7-8,-,TRBJ1-1
CSARSSGDTGELFF,TGCAGTGCTAGAAGTAGCGGGGACACCGGGGAGCTGTTTTTT,many,TRBV20-1,TRBD2,TRBJ2-2
CASRTEGFGETQYF,TGCGCCAGCAGAACGGAGGGGTTCGGGGAGACCCAGTACTTC,few,TRBV5-1,-,TRBJ2-5
CASSLERGPGTEAFF,TGTGCCAGCAGCCTAGAACGAGGCCCAGGGACTGAAGCTTTCTTT,-,TRBV7-2,-,TRBJ1-1
CASSARDRGRGEQFF,TGTGCCAGCAGCGCCCGGGACAGGGGGCGCGGTGAGCAGTTCTTC,-,TRBV4-2,TRBD1,TRBJ2-1
CASSRQSSYEQYF,TGTGCCAGCAGTCGACAGAGCTCCTACGAGCAGTACTTC,few,TRBV28,-,TRBJ2-7
CASSLIQGSGTDTQYF,TGTGCCAGCAGTTTAATACAGGGGTCTGGCACAGATACGCAGTATTTT,-,TRBV6-6,TRBD1,TRBJ2-3
CASSYGNEAGNTGELFF,TGTGCCAGCAGTTATGGCAATGAGGCGGGGAACACCGGGGAGCTGTTTTTT,-,TRBV6-6,-,TRBJ2-2
CASSLSRGWTEAFF,TGTGCCAGCAGCCTTTCCAGGGGTTGGACTGAAGCTTTCTTT,few,TRBV3-1,-,TRBJ1-1
CAIRANRQGEGTEAFF,TGTGCCATCAGGGCCAACCGACAGGGGGAAGGCACTGAAGCTTTCTTT,-,TRBV10-3,TRBD1,TRBJ1-1
CASLPGYPYNEQFF,TGTGCCAGTCTACCGGGGTATCCCTACAATGAGCAGTTCTTC,-,TRBV7-2,-,TRBJ2-1
CASSPRLAGGPPQETQYF,TGTGCCAGCAGCCCACGACTAGCGGGGGGACCTCCCCAAGAGACCCAGTACTTC,-,TRBV7-2,TRBD2,TRBJ2-5
CASSYSIRGESSGNTIYF,TGTGCCAGCAGTTACTCGATCCGGGGCGAAAGCTCTGGAAACACCATATATTTT,-,TRBV6-5,-,TRBJ1-3
CASSQALGDYGHEQYF,TGCGCCAGCAGCCAAGCATTAGGGGACTACGGGCACGAGCAGTACTTC,few,TRBV4-1,TRBD2,TRBJ2-7
CASSQDPGDSTLQWPGELFF,TGCGCCAGCAGCCAAGACCCAGGGGACAGTACCTTGCAGTGGCCCGGGGAGCTGTTTTTT,few,TRBV4-1,TRBD1,TRBJ2-2
CASSLSTGANQPQHF,TGCGCCAGCAGCCTCTCCACAGGGGCTAATCAGCCCCAGCATTTT,few,TRBV5-1,TRBD1,TRBJ1-5
CASSQESERNEQFF,TGTGCCAGCAGCCAAGAGTCTGAGCGGAATGAGCAGTTCTTC,few,TRBV4-2,-,TRBJ2-1
CASSQGHRQETQYF,TGCGCCAGCAGCCAAGGGCACAGGCAAGAGACCCAGTACTTC,many,TRBV4-3,-,TRBJ2-5
CASSSPDRASGANVLTF,TGTGCCAGCAGTTCCCCGGACAGAGCCTCTGGGGCCAACGTCCTGACTTTC,few,TRBV12-3/TRBV12-4,-,TRBJ2-6
CASSILDRNTEAFF,TGTGCCAGTAGTATCCTCGACAGAAACACTGAAGCTTTCTTT,-,TRBV19,-,TRBJ1-1
CASSSYRGDYGYTF,TGTGCCAGCAGCTCGTACAGGGGCGACTATGGCTACACCTTC,-,TRBV7-2,TRBD1,TRBJ1-2
CASSPRGDETQYF,TGTGCCAGCAGCCCCCGCGGGGACGAGACCCAGTACTTC,-,TRBV4-2,-,TRBJ2-5
CASSSLGTQYF,TGTGCCAGCAGCTCCCTTGGGACCCAGTACTTC,many,TRBV7-2,-,TRBJ2-5
CASSLVAGINNEQFF,TGTGCCAGCAGCTTAGTAGCGGGGATCAACAATGAGCAGTTCTTC,-,TRBV7-2,TRBD2,TRBJ2-1
CAISVTVTEAFF,TGTGCCATCAGTGTAACAGTCACTGAAGCTTTCTTT,-,TRBV10-3,-,TRBJ1-1
CASSRLGQSQREQYF,TGTGCCAGCAGCAGACTCGGACAGTCCCAACGGGAGCAGTACTTC,-,TRBV5-6,-,TRBJ2-7
CASSLRRQFLRDTQYF,TGTGCCAGCAGCTTAAGGCGGCAGTTCCTCCGGGATACGCAGTATTTT,few,TRBV7-8,-,TRBJ2-3
CASSTWTDPMNTEAFF,TGTGCCAGCAGCACCTGGACAGACCCCATGAACACTGAAGCTTTCTTT,-,TRBV11-2,-,TRBJ1-1
CASSVSGDTDTQYF,TGTGCCAGCAGCGTGAGCGGGGACACAGATACGCAGTATTTT,-,TRBV7-2,TRBD2,TRBJ2-3
CASSTTPSGANVLTF,TGTGCCAGCAGCACTACTCCTTCTGGGGCCAACGTCCTGACTTTC,few,TRBV21-1,-,TRBJ2-6